The 20 T cell receptor beta chains below all came from one sample that was sequenced in a study of tumor-infiltrating lymphocytes in localized non-small cell lung cancer. Sequenced by immunoSEQ multiplex PCR; TCRdb stores in-frame clones only, minus some. The sample yields about 14,000 clones, about four fifths seen once. The material sequenced was lung tumor tissue. These receptors were collected from a human donor with non-small cell lung cancer.

The chain is built from TRBV9 and TRBJ2-1; D call uncertain. The V end lost 3 bases, the J end lost 7 bases, and 11 bases lay between the germline ends. The CDR3 length is 13 residues. Germline V gene lookup returns CDR1 SGDLS and CDR2 YYNGEE. This CDR3 reads CASSGSFGNEQFF. CDR3 coding DNA: TGTGCCAGCAGCGGGAGTTTTGGAAATGAGCAGTTCTTC.

CDR3 DNA sequence: TGTGCCAGCAGCTTGAGTAGCGGAGCCCAAGAGACCCAGTACTTC. It yields the protein CASSLSSGAQETQYF. J is TRBJ2-5 and V is TRBV7-2, with D possibly being TRBD2 (6 bases). There are 15 residues in the CDR3. Deletions cut 3 bases from V and 1 base from J, with 12 bases between. Germline V CDR1 and CDR2: SGHTA, FQGNSA. The variable domain in full, completed from reference TRBV7-2 and TRBJ2-5, reads GAGVSQSPSNKVTEKGKDVELRCDPISGHTALYWYRQSLGQGLEFLIYFQGNSAPDKSGLPSDRFSAERTGGSVSTLTIQRTQQEDSAVYLCASSLSSGAQETQYFGPGTRLLVL.

This chain connects TRBV29-1 to TRBJ1-2; 7 positions match TRBD1. This CDR3 has 12 residues. V shed 7 bases, J shed 4 bases, and the junction held 6 bases outside the gene matches. Germline V gene data show CDR1 as SQVTM and CDR2 as ANQGSEA. The DNA for the CDR3 is TGCAGCGGGGGAGGGACAGCCTATGGCTACACCTTC. It is translated as CSGGGTAYGYTF.

V gene TRBV2 combines with J gene TRBJ2-7; D remains unclear. The CDR3 is made up of 11 amino acids. Germline assignment: CDR1 SNHLY and CDR2 FYNNEI. V lost 1 base and J lost 4, with 2 bases in between. CDR3 residues: CASSEDYEQYF. CDR3 DNA: TGTGCCAGCAGTGAAGATTACGAGCAGTACTTC.

As concerns this clone: The sample holds other DNA sequences that translate to the same CDR3. The genes are TRBV4-1 and TRBJ1-5; no reliable D call. The germline V gene has CDR1 MGHRA and CDR2 YSYEKL. CDR3 size: 16 residues. V dropped 3 bases and J dropped 0 bases, with 12 bases sitting between them. The DNA for the CDR3 is TGCGCCAGCAGCCAGGAACCGCACCATAGCAATCAGCCCCAGCATTTT. Amino acid sequence: CASSQEPHHSNQPQHF.

The gene calls are TRBV6-1 and TRBJ2-3; tentative D call: TRBD1 (6 bases). Looked up from germline, CDR1 is MNHNS and CDR2 is SASEGT. Trimming removed 1 base at V and 5 bases at J, with 13 bases between. This CDR3 comprises 15 residues. CDR3 in DNA: TGTGCCAGCAGTGAAGTGGGGGCGCCCGGAGATACGCAGTATTTT. Amino acid sequence: CASSEVGAPGDTQYF.

This clone is judged medium-sized. The rearrangement links TRBV7-9 to TRBJ2-1; D is possibly TRBD2 (5 bases). The ends were cut back, 0 bases at V and 6 bases at J, with 9 bases in the middle. The V gene's germline CDR1 is SEHNR and CDR2 FQNEAQ (reference sequence). The CDR3 loop spans 14 amino acids. The CDR3 DNA sequence: TGTGCCAGCAGCTTAGCGGGAGTCCCCAATGAGCAGTTCTTC. This encodes CASSLAGVPNEQFF. The complete variable domain, with remaining parts taken from reference TRBV7-9 and TRBJ2-1, reads DTGVSQNPRHKITKRGQNVTFRCDPISEHNRLYWYRQTLGQGPEFLTYFQNEAQLEKSRLLSDRFSAERPKGSFSTLEIQRTEQGDSAMYLCASSLAGVPNEQFFGPGTRLTVL.

This sequence joins TRBV30 and TRBJ2-7, with a possible D match to TRBD1 (5 bases). CDR1 and CDR2 (germline): GTSNPN, SVGIG (reference sequence). The CDR3 loop spans 13 amino acids. The V and J ends lost 4 bases and 6 bases respectively, with 16 bases between them. The chain's CDR3 is CAWIPSLGAEQYF. The CDR3 region has the DNA TGTGCCTGGATACCCTCTCTTGGGGCCGAGCAGTACTTC. Together with reference TRBV30 and TRBJ2-7, the CDR3 gives the full variable domain: SQTIHQWPATLVQPVGSPLSLECTVEGTSNPNLYWYRQAAGRGLQLLFYSVGIGQISSEVPQNLSASRPQDRQFILSSKKLLLSDSGFYLCAWIPSLGAEQYFGPGTRLTVT.

This chain joins TRBV6-5 and TRBJ2-7; 8 bases agree with TRBD1. The CDR3 consists of 14 residues. J was trimmed by 6 bases and V by 0 bases; bases with no gene match: 4. CDR1 MNHEY and CDR2 SVGAGI come from the germline V gene. The CDR3 protein is CASSYSGTGGEQYF. The CDR3 DNA follows: TGTGCCAGCAGTTACTCCGGGACAGGTGGCGAGCAGTACTTC.

The chain couples TRBV6-1 to TRBJ2-1, with D unclear. V was shortened by 10 bases and J by 1 base, with 14 bases between the two germline ends. This CDR3 is built from 14 residues. Germline V gene lookup returns CDR1 MNHNS and CDR2 SASEGT. CDR3 in DNA: TGTGCCACTTCGAAGGCCGCTTCCTACAATGAGCAGTTCTTC. This codes for CATSKAASYNEQFF.

This chain joins TRBV14 and TRBJ2-5; 7 bases align to TRBD1. Germline V CDR1 and CDR2: SGHDN, FVKESK. CDR3 size: 15 residues. Losses at the gene ends were 4 bases for V and 4 bases for J; bases not matched to a gene: 9. The CDR3 loop is CASSRTGDLTETQYF. DNA for the CDR3: TGTGCCAGCAGCCGAACAGGGGACCTTACAGAGACCCAGTACTTC.

The chain couples TRBV2 to TRBJ1-5, with 8 bases that match TRBD1. The trim removed 6 bases at V and 4 bases at J, leaving 8 bases unmatched. Per germline, CDR1 SNHLY and CDR2 FYNNEI. This CDR3 has 15 residues. The CDR3 reads CASSQGAAGNQPQHF. The CDR3 DNA sequence: TGTGCCAGCAGCCAGGGGGCCGCAGGAAATCAGCCCCAGCATTTT.

The chain couples TRBV4-1 to TRBJ2-3, with a tentative D call TRBD2 (5 bases). V dropped 1 base and J dropped 0 bases, with 14 bases sitting between them. The CDR3 has 17 residues. The germline V gene encodes CDR1 MGHRA and CDR2 YSYEKL. In DNA form, the CDR3 reads TGCGCCAGCAGCCAAGGACTAAGCGGTACTAGCACAGATACGCAGTATTTT. Protein product: CASSQGLSGTSTDTQYF.

This chain links TRBV10-3 with TRBJ2-5, with 9 bases matching TRBD2. The CDR3 has 13 amino acids. After removal of 8 bases from V and 4 bases from J, the junction contained 5 bases not matched to a gene. Looked up from germline, CDR1 is ENHRY and CDR2 is SYGVKD. The CDR3 reads CAIRPAGGETQYF. The DNA for the CDR3 is TGTGCCATCCGTCCAGCGGGAGGAGAGACCCAGTACTTC.

This chain connects TRBV2 to TRBJ2-1; 12 bases fit TRBD2. The CDR3 length is 16 residues. Germline trimming cut 6 bases from V and 7 bases from J; bases unmatched to any gene: 10. The V gene's germline CDR1 is SNHLY and CDR2 FYNNEI. CDR3 sequence: CASRESLAGGRNEQFF. In nucleotides, the CDR3 is TGTGCCAGCAGAGAGAGCCTAGCGGGAGGGCGGAATGAGCAGTTCTTC.

This clone has a single count. The V gene is TRBV19, the J gene TRBJ2-1; tentatively, D is TRBD1 (7 bases). The germline V gene has CDR1 LNHDA and CDR2 SQIVND (reference sequence). The CDR3 length is 19 residues. Trimming removed 3 bases at V and 6 bases at J, with 27 bases between. CDR3 DNA sequence: TGTGCCAGTAGTATCAGCAGGGGGGAATCAACGGGACCCCCCAATGAGCAGTTCTTC. The encoded protein is CASSISRGESTGPPNEQFF.

In this sample, this clone turned up a few times. This sequence joins TRBV7-2 and TRBJ2-7; the D gene is possibly TRBD2 (6 bases). Deletions cut 8 bases from V and 2 bases from J, with 13 bases between. The CDR3 is 13 residues long. Germline assignment: CDR1 SGHTA and CDR2 FQGNSA. This CDR3 reads CASRGSGPYEQYF. The CDR3 DNA reads TGTGCCAGCCGGGGCAGCGGGCCCTACGAGCAGTACTTC.

The V gene is TRBV6-4, the J gene TRBJ2-2; D is uncertain. Deletions cut 3 bases from V and 4 bases from J, with 12 bases between. Looked up from germline, CDR1 is MRHNA and CDR2 is SNTAGT. This CDR3 region has 15 residues. The CDR3 here is CASSEGDRLTGELFF. The CDR3, as DNA: TGTGCCAGCAGTGAGGGCGACCGGCTCACCGGGGAGCTGTTTTTT.

In this sample, this clone turned up once. The chain uses TRBV29-1 and TRBJ2-7; D might be TRBD1 or TRBD2, each matching 6 bases. The germline CDR1 and CDR2 sequences are SQVTM and ANQGSEA. This CDR3 has 14 residues. Trimming took 3 bases from V and 6 from J, leaving 18 bases between them. The CDR3 region has the DNA TGCAGCGTTGATATAGGGGGGTCGGCTAGCGAGCAGTACTTC. This encodes CSVDIGGSASEQYF.

This rearrangement joins TRBV7-8 to TRBJ1-2, with 7 nucleotides matching TRBD1. Germline assignment: CDR1 SGHVS and CDR2 FQNEAQ. The CDR3 has 18 residues. V gave up 1 base and J gave up 3 bases; unmatched junction bases: 14. The CDR3 loop is CASSLVVSPFGTDYGYTF. The CDR3 nucleotides are TGTGCCAGCAGCTTAGTCGTATCTCCCTTTGGGACAGACTATGGCTACACCTTC.